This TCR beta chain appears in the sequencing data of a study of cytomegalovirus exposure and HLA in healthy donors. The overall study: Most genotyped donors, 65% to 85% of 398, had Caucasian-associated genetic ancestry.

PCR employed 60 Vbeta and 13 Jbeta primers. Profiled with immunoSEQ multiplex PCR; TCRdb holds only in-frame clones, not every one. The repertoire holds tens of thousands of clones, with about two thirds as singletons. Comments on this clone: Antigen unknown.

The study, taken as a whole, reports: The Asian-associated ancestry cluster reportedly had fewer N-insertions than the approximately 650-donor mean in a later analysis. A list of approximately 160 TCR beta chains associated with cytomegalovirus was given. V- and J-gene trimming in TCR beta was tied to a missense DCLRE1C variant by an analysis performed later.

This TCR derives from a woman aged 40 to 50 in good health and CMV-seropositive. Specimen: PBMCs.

The CDR3 loop reads CASSLRASNSPLHF. The CDR3, as DNA: TGTGCCAGCAGCTTAAGGGCTTCTAATTCACCCCTCCACTTT. The V and J genes are TRBV7-3 and TRBJ1-6; D remains ambiguous. The length of the CDR3 is 14 residues. Germline V lookup: CDR1 SGHTA, CDR2 FQGTGA. Trimming left V 1 base short and J 6 bases short, with 7 bases between. Using reference TRBV7-3 and TRBJ1-6 for the parts outside the CDR3, the full variable domain is GAGVSQTPSNKVTEKGKYVELRCDPISGHTALYWYRQSLGQGPEFLIYFQGTGAADDSGLPNDRFFAVRPEGSVSTLKIQRTERGDSAVYLCASSLRASNSPLHFGNGTRLTVT.